This entry describes one T cell receptor beta chain. As yet, its antigen is unknown. The sample originates from a study of synovial regulatory T cells in juvenile arthritis. The study's findings and limits: Inflammation-associated Treg cells in blood had less TCR diversity than the remaining blood Treg cells.

Donors were approximately ten juvenile idiopathic arthritis patients with active disease. Patients were aged median 11.6 years with disease lasting median approximately 7 years. Libraries were prepared by immunoSEQ multiplex PCR; TCRdb keeps only in-frame clonotypes and omits some of them. This sample's table has 9,000 to 10,000 clones. Per germline, CDR1 MNHNS and CDR2 SASEGT. The CDR3 is made up of 14 amino acids. The DNA sequence is not available. The V call is TRBV6-1, the J call TRBJ1-1; no DNA is available, so the TRBD1 call from TCRdb remains unchecked. The source of this sequence is a donor between 2 and 29 years old with juvenile idiopathic arthritis. Sequencing input: Treg cells from blood. As for subset: remaining (HLA-DR-negative) circulating blood Treg cells. The CDR3 loop is CASSEALRTGEAFF.